This passage covers 19 T cell receptor beta chains from one sample sequenced in a study of cytomegalovirus exposure and HLA in healthy donors. Sequenced by immunoSEQ multiplex PCR; TCRdb stores in-frame clones only, minus some. This table has approximately 260,000 clones, 80% to 90% appearing once. The specimen sequenced was PBMCs. Every receptor here comes from a woman in her late teens or twenties in good health and CMV-seronegative.

With respect to this clone: At one end, the junction sequence differs from germline, possibly due to a read error. V and J are TRBV5-5 and TRBJ2-3; possible D gene TRBD2, 5 bases. Germline CDR1 and CDR2: SGHKS and YYEKEE (reference sequence). The CDR3 length is 11 residues. As DNA, the CDR3 is TGTGCCAGCAGCCACCTCACGACGGGGAGTTTT. The encoded protein is CASSHLTTGSF.

V gene TRBV28 combines with J gene TRBJ1-1; D unclear. Looked up from germline, CDR1 is MDHEN and CDR2 is SYDVKM. V was clipped by 10 bases and J by 5 bases, with 17 bases between them. The CDR3 sequence is 13 residues long. Here the CDR3 reads CATRGSPGTEAFF. Here the CDR3 DNA reads TGTGCCACTCGAGGGTCTCCGGGGACTGAAGCTTTCTTT.

The chain has TRBV6-5 and TRBJ1-5; TRBD1 aligns across 9 bases. The junction had 4 bases not matched to a gene; V was cut back by 6 bases and J by 7 bases. CDR3 length: 13 amino acids. Per germline, CDR1 MNHEY and CDR2 SVGAGI. This CDR3 reads CASRDRGGQPQHF. Here the CDR3 DNA reads TGTGCCAGCAGGGACAGGGGAGGGCAGCCCCAGCATTTT.

This chain links TRBV6-5 with TRBJ2-1; tentative D call: TRBD1 (5 bases). The CDR3 is 14 amino acids. Germline V CDR1 and CDR2: MNHEY, SVGAGI. Trimming removed 4 bases from V and 7 bases from J, with 14 bases in between. This CDR3 is CASSSGAVRNEQFF. CDR3 DNA: TGTGCCAGCAGTTCTGGGGCCGTTAGGAATGAGCAGTTCTTC.

The V gene is TRBV28, the J gene TRBJ2-7; no firm D call. CDR1 is MDHEN and CDR2 is SYDVKM in the germline V gene. Trimming left V 2 bases short and J 3 bases short, with 8 bases between. The CDR3 extends over 13 amino acids. DNA of the CDR3: TGTGCCAGCAGTTTAACACATCTCTACGAGCAGTACTTC. Translated, it gives CASSLTHLYEQYF. Using reference TRBV28 and TRBJ2-7 for the parts outside the CDR3, the full variable domain is DVKVTQSSRYLVKRTGEKVFLECVQDMDHENMFWYRQDPGLGLRLIYFSYDVKMKEKGDIPEGYSVSREKKERFSLILESASTNQTSMYLCASSLTHLYEQYFGPGTRLTVT.

The chain joins TRBV5-1 to TRBJ2-6, with a tentative D call TRBD1 (6 bases). The CDR3 totals 18 residues. Trimming removed 3 bases from V and 4 bases from J, with 20 bases in between. Germline CDR1 and CDR2: SGHRS and YFSETQ. CDR3 DNA sequence: TGCGCCAGCAGCTACATGTATTCTACAGGGTCCGGGGCCAACGTCCTGACTTTC. Translating gives CASSYMYSTGSGANVLTF. Supplemented by reference TRBV5-1 and TRBJ2-6, the full variable domain reads KAGVTQTPRYLIKTRGQQVTLSCSPISGHRSVSWYQQTPGQGLQFLFEYFSETQRNKGNFPGRFSGRQFSNSRSEMNVSTLELGDSALYLCASSYMYSTGSGANVLTFGAGSRLTVL.

A remark on this clone: Other DNA sequences of this sample code for an identical CDR3. This chain links TRBV27 with TRBJ2-7; the match to TRBD2 covers 7 bases. V gave up 5 bases and J gave up 4 bases; unmatched junction bases: 2. CDR3 length: 12 residues. Germline loops: CDR1 MNHEY, CDR2 SMNVEV (reference sequence). DNA of the CDR3: TGTGCCAGCAGTGGGGGGGGATACGAGCAGTACTTC. Amino acid sequence: CASSGGGYEQYF.

The table lists this clone with a count of one. The chain couples TRBV5-1 to TRBJ2-5; 7 nucleotides match TRBD2. V was pared by 4 bases and J by 4 bases, with 13 bases of the junction left unmatched. The CDR3 spans 16 residues. The germline CDR1 and CDR2 sequences are SGHRS and YFSETQ. In DNA form, the CDR3 reads TGCGCCAGCAGCCGGGGTCTATCGGGAGGATTAGAGACCCAGTACTTC. It is translated as CASSRGLSGGLETQYF.

The gene calls are TRBV6-1 and TRBJ2-1; D gene uncertain. V lost 6 bases, J lost 8 bases, and 14 bases lay in between. The CDR3 covers 13 residues. Germline-derived CDR1 and CDR2 are MNHNS and SASEGT. DNA for the CDR3: TGTGCCAGCAGGGAGCTAGTAGTGGATGAGCAGTTCTTC. Translating it yields CASRELVVDEQFF.

The chain couples TRBV30 to TRBJ2-1; no definite D call. The CDR3 loop spans 13 amino acids. V lost 2 bases and J 4 bases, leaving 9 bases between the germline ends. Germline V gives CDR1 GTSNPN, CDR2 SVGIG (reference sequence). In nucleotides, the CDR3 is TGTGCCTGGAGTACGGGTTTTTACAATGAGCAGTTCTTC. Translating gives CAWSTGFYNEQFF.

V is TRBV6-1 and J is TRBJ2-7, with D possibly being TRBD1 (6 bases). Germline V CDR1 and CDR2: MNHNS, SASEGT. This CDR3 region has 13 residues. The V end lost 7 bases, the J end lost 2 bases, and 12 bases lay between the germline ends. The CDR3 is CASMGHQTYEQYF. In DNA, the CDR3 is TGTGCCAGCATGGGACACCAGACCTACGAGCAGTACTTC.

This clone was counted once. The V call is TRBV28, the J call TRBJ1-3; D gene unclear. CDR3 length: 11 amino acids. The germline V and J ends were trimmed by 11 bases and 2 bases, with 7 bases remaining between them. Germline loops: CDR1 MDHEN, CDR2 SYDVKM. CDR3 residues: CASGAGNTIYF. DNA for the CDR3: TGTGCCTCGGGAGCTGGAAACACCATATATTTT.

The V call is TRBV7-2, the J call TRBJ2-3; D is ambiguous. Trimming cost V 5 bases and J 2 bases, with 11 bases left between them. CDR3 length: 14 residues. The germline V gene has CDR1 SGHTA and CDR2 FQGNSA. DNA of the CDR3: TGTGCCAGCAGCGCGAGGATGGACACAGATACGCAGTATTTT. As protein: CASSARMDTDTQYF.

This rearrangement joins TRBV2 to TRBJ2-3; weak D call: TRBD1 (6 bases). Germline V gene lookup returns CDR1 SNHLY and CDR2 FYNNEI. The CDR3 runs to 14 residues. Trimming pared 7 bases from V and 4 bases from J, leaving 15 bases between. The CDR3 nucleotides read TGTGCCAGCACTCAGGGCAGGGGAGCAGATACGCAGTATTTT. It codes for CASTQGRGADTQYF. The entire variable domain, with the rest obtained from reference TRBV2 and TRBJ2-3, is as follows: EPEVTQTPSHQVTQMGQEVILRCVPISNHLYFYWYRQILGQKVEFLVSFYNNEISEKSEIFDDQFSVERPDGSNFTLKIRSTKLEDSAMYFCASTQGRGADTQYFGPGTRLTVL.

This clone was counted a single time. The chain has TRBV7-6 and TRBJ1-2; 7 bases match TRBD1. Looked up from germline, CDR1 is SGHVS and CDR2 is FNYEAQ. V shed 5 bases and J 4 bases; nucleotides not matched to a gene: 7. CDR3 length equals 14 residues. CDR3: CASSLGQTTYGYTF. CDR3 nucleotides: TGTGCCAGCAGCCTGGGACAGACAACCTATGGCTACACCTTC.

The V gene is TRBV7-2, the J gene TRBJ2-3; the match to TRBD1 covers 7 bases. V shed 2 bases and J 3 bases; nucleotides not matched to a gene: 5. Per the germline V gene, CDR1 is SGHTA and CDR2 is FQGNSA. The CDR3 extends over 15 amino acids. The CDR3 loop reads CASSLRQGSTDTQYF. As DNA, the CDR3 is TGTGCCAGCAGCTTACGACAGGGCAGTACAGATACGCAGTATTTT.

The rearrangement links TRBV28 to TRBJ2-5, with 9 bases that match TRBD1. V was clipped by 8 bases and J by 5 bases; unmatched bases: 9. Germline CDR1 is MDHEN and CDR2 is SYDVKM. The CDR3 covers 14 residues. The CDR3 loop reads CASHATGGSETQYF. CDR3 coding DNA: TGTGCCAGCCACGCGACAGGGGGTTCGGAGACCCAGTACTTC. Based on the CDR3 plus reference TRBV28 and TRBJ2-5, the full variable domain is DVKVTQSSRYLVKRTGEKVFLECVQDMDHENMFWYRQDPGLGLRLIYFSYDVKMKEKGDIPEGYSVSREKKERFSLILESASTNQTSMYLCASHATGGSETQYFGPGTRLLVL.

The CDR3 DNA reads TGTGCCAGCAGCCCAGGACAGGGGGCGCATGATACGCAGTATTTT. It translates to CASSPGQGAHDTQYF. The chain uses TRBV7-9 and TRBJ2-3; 11 bases are a match to TRBD1. The ends lost 5 bases at V and 6 bases at J; junction bases unmatched: 7. Germline values: CDR1 SEHNR, CDR2 FQNEAQ (reference sequence). This CDR3 contains 15 residues.

The chain combines TRBV7-9 with TRBJ2-7, with 8 bases identical to TRBD2. Germline CDR1 and CDR2: SEHNR and FQNEAQ (reference sequence). Trimming took 5 bases from V and 2 from J; bases not matched to a gene: 11. The CDR3 extends over 16 amino acids. In DNA form, the CDR3 reads TGTGCCAGCAGCGGAGATAGCGGGGAAATCACCTACGAGCAGTACTTC. Translated, it gives CASSGDSGEITYEQYF.